This T cell receptor (beta chain) was retrieved from a study of siplizumab effects on memory and regulatory T cells. Whole-study results and caveats: Few alloreactive clones mapped to unstimulated subsets.

CDR1 is MNHEY and CDR2 is SVGAGI in the germline V gene. V was pared by 7 bases and J by 0 bases, with 13 bases between. The CDR3 runs to 14 residues. A word on this clone: What it binds is not known.

Clones were read by immunoSEQ multiplex PCR, and TCRdb kept only the in-frame ones, dropping some. The sample carries approximately 84,000 clones, 95% recorded once. V usage is TRBV6-5 and J usage is TRBJ2-7, with D possibly TRBD2 on 6 matching bases. This TCR derives from a human donor in good health. Sequencing was done on a sample of CD8+ T cells sorted from blood. This CDR3 reads CASTWLGGSYEQYF. Here the CDR3 DNA reads TGTGCCAGCACCTGGTTGGGGGGCTCCTACGAGCAGTACTTC.